This entry concerns a single TCR beta chain. The data are from a study of kidney transplant recipient with SARS-CoV-2 infection. One entry per CDR3 protein, called by TCRdb with MiXCR from the reads. The table shows 200,000 to 300,000 distinct CDR3 sequences, with more than 25% occurring only once. This material consisted of a blood sample, taken at baseline and between days 110 and 120 from a kidney transplant recipient. The clonotype originates from a male patient between 25 and 39 years old who had COVID-19 and was a kidney transplant recipient. These T cells may partly come from the graft donor.

The CDR3 bases are TGTGCCAGCAGCATACGACTCAGAGACGGAAAGACCTATGGCTACACCTTC. It specifies CASSIRLRDGKTYGYTF. The V gene is TRBV7-2, the J gene TRBJ1-2, with unresolved D. V shed 5 bases and J shed 4 bases, with 23 bases lying between them. The CDR3 has 17 residues. From germline, CDR1 is SGHTA and CDR2 FQGNSA. The whole variable domain, filled in from reference TRBV7-2 and TRBJ1-2, reads GAGVSQSPSNKVTEKGKDVELRCDPISGHTALYWYRQSLGQGLEFLIYFQGNSAPDKSGLPSDRFSAERTGGSVSTLTIQRTQQEDSAVYLCASSIRLRDGKTYGYTFGSGTRLTVV.